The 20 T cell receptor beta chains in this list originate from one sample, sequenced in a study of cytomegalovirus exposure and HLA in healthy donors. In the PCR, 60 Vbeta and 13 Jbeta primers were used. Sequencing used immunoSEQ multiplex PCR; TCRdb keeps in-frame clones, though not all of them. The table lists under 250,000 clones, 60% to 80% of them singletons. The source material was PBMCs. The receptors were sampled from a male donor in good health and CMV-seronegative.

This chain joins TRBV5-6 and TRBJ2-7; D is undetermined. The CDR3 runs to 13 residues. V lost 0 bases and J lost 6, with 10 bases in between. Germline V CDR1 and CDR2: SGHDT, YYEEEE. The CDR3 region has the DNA TGTGCCAGCAGCTTGGGAGCTGGAGTCGAGCAGTACTTC. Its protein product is CASSLGAGVEQYF.

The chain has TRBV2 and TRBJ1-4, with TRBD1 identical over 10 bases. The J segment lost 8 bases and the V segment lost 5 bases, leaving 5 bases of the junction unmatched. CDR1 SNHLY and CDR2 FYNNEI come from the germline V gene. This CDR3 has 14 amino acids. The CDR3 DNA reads TGTGCCAGCAGTCGGGACAGGGGAGAGGAAAAACTGTTTTTT. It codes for CASSRDRGEEKLFF.

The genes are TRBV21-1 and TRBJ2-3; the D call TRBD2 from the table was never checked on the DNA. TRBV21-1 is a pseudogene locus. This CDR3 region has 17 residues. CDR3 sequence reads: CASIPTRDPPGSDTQYF. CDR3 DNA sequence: TGTGCCAGCATCCCTACCCGAGACCCACCGGGATCAGATACGCAGTATTTT.

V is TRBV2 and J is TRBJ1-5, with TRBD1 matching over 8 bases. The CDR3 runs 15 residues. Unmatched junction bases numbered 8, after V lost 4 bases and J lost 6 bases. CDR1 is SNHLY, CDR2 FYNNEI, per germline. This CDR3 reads CASSVDRANPQPQHF. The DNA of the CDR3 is TGTGCCAGCAGTGTGGACAGGGCGAACCCTCAGCCCCAGCATTTT. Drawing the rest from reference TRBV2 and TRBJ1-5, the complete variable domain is EPEVTQTPSHQVTQMGQEVILRCVPISNHLYFYWYRQILGQKVEFLVSFYNNEISEKSEIFDDQFSVERPDGSNFTLKIRSTKLEDSAMYFCASSVDRANPQPQHFGDGTRLSIL.

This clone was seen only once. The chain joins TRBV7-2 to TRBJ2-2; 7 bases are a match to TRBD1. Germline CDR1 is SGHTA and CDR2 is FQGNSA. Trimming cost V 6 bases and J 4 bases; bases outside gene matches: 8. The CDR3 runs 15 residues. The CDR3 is CASRLDRVGTGELFF. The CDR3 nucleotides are TGTGCCAGCAGACTAGACAGGGTTGGCACCGGGGAGCTGTTTTTT.

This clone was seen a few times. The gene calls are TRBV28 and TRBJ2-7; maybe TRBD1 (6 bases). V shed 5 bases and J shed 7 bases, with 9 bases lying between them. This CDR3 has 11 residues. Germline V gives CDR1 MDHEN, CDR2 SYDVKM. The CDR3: CASSLDREQYF. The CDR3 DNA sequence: TGTGCCAGCAGTCTAGACAGGGAGCAGTACTTC.

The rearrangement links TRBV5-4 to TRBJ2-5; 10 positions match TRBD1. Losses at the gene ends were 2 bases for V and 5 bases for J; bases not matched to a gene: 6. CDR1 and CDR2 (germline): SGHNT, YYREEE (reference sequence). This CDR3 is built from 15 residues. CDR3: CASSFRDRGGETQYF. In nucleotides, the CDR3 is TGTGCCAGCAGCTTCCGGGACAGGGGTGGGGAGACCCAGTACTTC.

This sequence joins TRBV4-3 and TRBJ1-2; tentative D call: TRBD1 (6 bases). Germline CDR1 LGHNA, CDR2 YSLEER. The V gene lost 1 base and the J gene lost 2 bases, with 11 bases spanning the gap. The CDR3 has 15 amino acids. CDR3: CASSQGGQLNYGYTF. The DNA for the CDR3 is TGCGCCAGCAGCCAAGGCGGACAGCTCAACTATGGCTACACCTTC.

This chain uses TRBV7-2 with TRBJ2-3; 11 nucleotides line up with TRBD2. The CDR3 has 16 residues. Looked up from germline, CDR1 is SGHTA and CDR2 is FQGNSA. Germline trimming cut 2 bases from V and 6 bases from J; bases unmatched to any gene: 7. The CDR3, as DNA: TGTGCCAGCAGCTTAAGACTAGCGGGATTACCGGATACGCAGTATTTT. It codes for CASSLRLAGLPDTQYF.

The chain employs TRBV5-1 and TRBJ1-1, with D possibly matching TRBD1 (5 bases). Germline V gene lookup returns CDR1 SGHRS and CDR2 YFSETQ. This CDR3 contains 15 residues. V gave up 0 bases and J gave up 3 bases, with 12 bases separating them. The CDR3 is CASSLVGGGDTEAFF. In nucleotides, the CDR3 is TGCGCCAGCAGCTTGGTGGGGGGAGGGGACACTGAAGCTTTCTTT. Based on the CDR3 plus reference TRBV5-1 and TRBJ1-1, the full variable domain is KAGVTQTPRYLIKTRGQQVTLSCSPISGHRSVSWYQQTPGQGLQFLFEYFSETQRNKGNFPGRFSGRQFSNSRSEMNVSTLELGDSALYLCASSLVGGGDTEAFFGQGTRLTVV.

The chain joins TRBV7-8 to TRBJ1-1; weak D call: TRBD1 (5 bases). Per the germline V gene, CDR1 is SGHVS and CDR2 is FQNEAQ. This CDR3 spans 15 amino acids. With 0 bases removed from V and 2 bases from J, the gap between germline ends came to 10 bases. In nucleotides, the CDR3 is TGTGCCAGCAGCTTAGCACCCAGGGCTAACACTGAAGCTTTCTTT. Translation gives CASSLAPRANTEAFF.

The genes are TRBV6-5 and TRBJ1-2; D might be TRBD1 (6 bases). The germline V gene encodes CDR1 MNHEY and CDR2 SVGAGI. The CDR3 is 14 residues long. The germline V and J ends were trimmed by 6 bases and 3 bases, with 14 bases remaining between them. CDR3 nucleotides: TGTGCCAGCAGACCTACAGGGTTTTACTATGGCTACACCTTC. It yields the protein CASRPTGFYYGYTF.

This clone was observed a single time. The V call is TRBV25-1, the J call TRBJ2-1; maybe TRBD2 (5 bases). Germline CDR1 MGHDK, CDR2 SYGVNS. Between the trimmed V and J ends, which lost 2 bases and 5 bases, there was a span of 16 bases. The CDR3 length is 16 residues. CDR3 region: CASSEGQEGLDNEQFF. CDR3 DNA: TGTGCCAGCAGTGAAGGGCAGGAAGGACTGGACAATGAGCAGTTCTTC.

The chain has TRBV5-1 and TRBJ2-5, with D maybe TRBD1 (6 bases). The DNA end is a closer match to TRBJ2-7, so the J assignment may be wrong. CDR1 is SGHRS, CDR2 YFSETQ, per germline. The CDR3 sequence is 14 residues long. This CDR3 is CASSSQTQGGEQYF. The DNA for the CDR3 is TGCGCCAGCAGCTCCCAAACGCAAGGGGGCGAGCAGTACTTC.

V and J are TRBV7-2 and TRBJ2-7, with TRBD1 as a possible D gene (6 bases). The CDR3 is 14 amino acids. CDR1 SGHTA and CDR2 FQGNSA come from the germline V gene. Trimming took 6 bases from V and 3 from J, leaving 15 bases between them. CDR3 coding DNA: TGTGCCAGCAGTTACGACAGGTCCTACTACGAGCAGTACTTC. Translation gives CASSYDRSYYEQYF.

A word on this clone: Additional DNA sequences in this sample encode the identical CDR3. CDR3: CASSYSGEETQYF. The CDR3, as DNA: TGTGCCAGCAGTTACTCGGGAGAAGAGACCCAGTACTTC. V and J are TRBV6-5 and TRBJ2-5; a possible D gene is TRBD2 (5 bases). CDR1 and CDR2 (germline): MNHEY, SVGAGI. V lost 0 bases to trimming and J lost 3 bases, with 5 bases between them. The CDR3 contains 13 residues.

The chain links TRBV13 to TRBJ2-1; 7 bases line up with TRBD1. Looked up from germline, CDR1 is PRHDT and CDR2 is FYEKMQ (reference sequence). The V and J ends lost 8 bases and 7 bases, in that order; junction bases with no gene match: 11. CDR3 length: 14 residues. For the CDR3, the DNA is TGTGCCAGCTGCCTCGAAGGGGGCCCGAATGAGCAGTTCTTC. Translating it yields CASCLEGGPNEQFF.

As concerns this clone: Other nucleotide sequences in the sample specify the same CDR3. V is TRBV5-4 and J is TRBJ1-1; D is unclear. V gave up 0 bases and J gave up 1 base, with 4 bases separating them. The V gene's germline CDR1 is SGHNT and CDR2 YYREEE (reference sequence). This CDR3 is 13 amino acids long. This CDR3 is CASSLDWNTEAFF. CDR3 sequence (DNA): TGTGCCAGCAGCTTGGACTGGAACACTGAAGCTTTCTTT.

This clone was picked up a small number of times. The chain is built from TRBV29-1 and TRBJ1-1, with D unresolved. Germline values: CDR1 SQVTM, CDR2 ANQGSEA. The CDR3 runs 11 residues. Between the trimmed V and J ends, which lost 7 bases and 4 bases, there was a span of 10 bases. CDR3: CSAHVGTEAFF. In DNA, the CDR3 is TGCAGCGCCCACGTCGGCACTGAAGCTTTCTTT.

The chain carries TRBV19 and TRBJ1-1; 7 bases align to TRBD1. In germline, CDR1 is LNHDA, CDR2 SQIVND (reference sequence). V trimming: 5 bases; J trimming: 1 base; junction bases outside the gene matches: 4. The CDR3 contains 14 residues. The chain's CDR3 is CASSQGGSNTEAFF. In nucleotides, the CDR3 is TGTGCCAGTAGTCAAGGGGGCTCGAACACTGAAGCTTTCTTT.